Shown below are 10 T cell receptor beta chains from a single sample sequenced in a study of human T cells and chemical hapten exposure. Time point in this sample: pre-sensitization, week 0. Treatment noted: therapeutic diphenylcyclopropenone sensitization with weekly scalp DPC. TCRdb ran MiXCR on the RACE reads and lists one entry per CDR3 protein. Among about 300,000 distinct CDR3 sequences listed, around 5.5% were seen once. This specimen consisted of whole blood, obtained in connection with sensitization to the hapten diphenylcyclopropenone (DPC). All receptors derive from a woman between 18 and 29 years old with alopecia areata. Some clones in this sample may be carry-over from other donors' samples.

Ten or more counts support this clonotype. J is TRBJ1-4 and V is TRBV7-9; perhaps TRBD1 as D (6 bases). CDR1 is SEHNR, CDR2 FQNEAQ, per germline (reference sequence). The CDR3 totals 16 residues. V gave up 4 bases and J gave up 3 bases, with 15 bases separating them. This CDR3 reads CASSSSRQASNEKLFF. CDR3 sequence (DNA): TGTGCCAGCAGCTCCTCCCGACAGGCATCTAATGAAAAACTGTTTTTT.

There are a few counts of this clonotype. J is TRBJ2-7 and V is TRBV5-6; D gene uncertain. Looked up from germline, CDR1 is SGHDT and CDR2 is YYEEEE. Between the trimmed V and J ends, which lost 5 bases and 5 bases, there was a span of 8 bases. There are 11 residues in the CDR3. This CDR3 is CASSSRDEQYF. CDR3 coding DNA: TGTGCCAGCAGTAGTAGGGACGAGCAGTACTTC.

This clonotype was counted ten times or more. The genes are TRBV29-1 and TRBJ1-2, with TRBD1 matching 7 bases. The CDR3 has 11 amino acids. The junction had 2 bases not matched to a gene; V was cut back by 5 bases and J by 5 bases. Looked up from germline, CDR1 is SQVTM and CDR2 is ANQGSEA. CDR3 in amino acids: CSVSTGYGYTF. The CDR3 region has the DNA TGCAGCGTTTCGACAGGGTATGGCTACACCTTC.

The CDR3 loop is CASSQVVGGPSYGYTF. The CDR3 DNA follows: TGCGCCAGCAGCCAAGTTGTTGGGGGCCCCTCTTATGGCTACACCTTC. This sequence joins TRBV4-3 and TRBJ1-2, with D possibly being TRBD1 (6 bases). Per the germline V gene, CDR1 is LGHNA and CDR2 is YSLEER. This CDR3 comprises 16 residues. V was shortened by 1 base and J by 5 bases, with 17 bases between the two germline ends.

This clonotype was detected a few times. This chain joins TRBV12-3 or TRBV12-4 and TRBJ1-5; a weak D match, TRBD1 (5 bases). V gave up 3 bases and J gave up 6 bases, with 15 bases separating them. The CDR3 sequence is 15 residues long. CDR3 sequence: CASSLAGGAGQPQHF. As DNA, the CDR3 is TGTGCCAGCAGTTTGGCGGGGGGTGCCGGTCAGCCCCAGCATTTT.

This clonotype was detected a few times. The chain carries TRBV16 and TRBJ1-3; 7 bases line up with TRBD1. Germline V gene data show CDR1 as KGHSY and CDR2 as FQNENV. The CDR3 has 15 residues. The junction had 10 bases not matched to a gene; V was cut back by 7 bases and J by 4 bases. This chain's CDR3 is CASTPVVGQGNTIYF. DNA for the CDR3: TGTGCCAGCACGCCGGTCGTGGGACAGGGAAACACCATATATTTT.

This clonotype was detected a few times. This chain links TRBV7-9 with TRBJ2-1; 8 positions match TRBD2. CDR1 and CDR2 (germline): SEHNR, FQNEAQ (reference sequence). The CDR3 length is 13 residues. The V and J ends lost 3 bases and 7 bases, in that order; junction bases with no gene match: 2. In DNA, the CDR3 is TGTGCCAGCAGCTTCCGGGGGGGAAATGAGCAGTTCTTC. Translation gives CASSFRGGNEQFF.

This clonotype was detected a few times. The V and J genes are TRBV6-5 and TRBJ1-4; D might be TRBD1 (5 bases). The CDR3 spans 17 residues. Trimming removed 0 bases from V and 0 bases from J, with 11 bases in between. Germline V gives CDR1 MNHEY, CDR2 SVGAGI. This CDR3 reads CASSYSGSGATNEKLFF. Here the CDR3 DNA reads TGTGCCAGCAGTTACTCCGGCTCGGGGGCAACTAATGAAAAACTGTTTTTT.

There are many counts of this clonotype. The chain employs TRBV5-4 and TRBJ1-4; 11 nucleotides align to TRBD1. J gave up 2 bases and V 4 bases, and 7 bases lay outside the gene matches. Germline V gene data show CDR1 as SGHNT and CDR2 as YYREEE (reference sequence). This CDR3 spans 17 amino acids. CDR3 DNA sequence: TGTGCCAGCAGCGGGGGACAGGGGGTTGGTACTAATGAAAAACTGTTTTTT. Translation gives CASSGGQGVGTNEKLFF.

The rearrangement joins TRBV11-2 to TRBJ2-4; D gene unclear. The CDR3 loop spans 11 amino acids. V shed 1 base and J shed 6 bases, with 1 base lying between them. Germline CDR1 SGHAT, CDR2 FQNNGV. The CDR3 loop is CASSLVNIQYF. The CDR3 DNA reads TGTGCCAGCAGCTTAGTAAACATTCAGTACTTC.